The present entry profiles one T cell receptor (beta chain) with its context. This clonotype was counted ten times or more. What antigen it recognizes has not been identified. No base quality information exists; no much larger clone differs at one position. Amplification of TCR beta CDR3 regions was carried out from RNA transcripts. A first-round RT-PCR of the TCR CDR3 used the HTBI primer set with the Qiagen OneStep RT-PCR kit. A second multiplex PCR round built the libraries, followed by size selection and purification. Sequencing of the libraries was done on an Illumina HiSeq2000 using paired-end 100 bp reads. The original methods were these. SOAPnuke was used to process the raw data, throwing out any read that contained adapters or uncalled bases, had a mean Phred below 15, or lacked an exact constant-primer or identifier match. COPE v1.2.5 was used to merge high-quality paired reads, and clonotypes were defined as unique nucleotide sequences. MiTCR v1.1 was used to align the clonotypes against IMGT TRBV, TRBD and TRBJ reference segments. Analysis was restricted to V-J combinations with a frequency above 0.0001, which covered about 99% of repertoires. A TCS score was defined as the ratio of F50 (clonal expansion) to E x V (chaos), with BLOSUM62-based TCRdist applied between CDR3 peptides within each V-J. Welch's t-statistics and random forest reduced 450 to 600 V-J features to about 13, which were used in a naive Bayes classifier (R e1071). Starting from the raw public reads, TCRdb applied fastp trimming at Q25, assembled clones with MiXCR and retained in-frame beta chains. Each CDR3 protein gets just one entry, which takes the most common genes and DNA from the rows behind it. It is TCRdb's table, rather than the study itself, that gives the V and J calls and clone size. The sample records a few hundred thousand distinct CDR3 sequences, approximately 14% of which are singletons. About 17% of the sample goes to the ten largest clones.

Stable Graves' hyperthyroidism was defined as no progression to ophthalmopathy during 18 months of follow-up. Hyperthyroidism patients were newly diagnosed, had a disease duration of under 2 months, and were aged 18 to 65 years. The study excluded patients with uncontrolled infections, other autoimmune diseases, pregnancy or lactation. Clinical symptoms, serum thyroxine and TRAb, thyroid ultrasound, and orbital computed tomography formed the basis for the diagnoses. PBMCs were separated from approximately 9.9 ml of fresh peripheral blood using Ficoll-Paque density gradient centrifugation. Total RNA was extracted with Trizol reagent, and quality was checked on an Agilent 2100 Bioanalyzer. This record belongs to a study of T cells in Graves' hyperthyroidism and ophthalmopathy (dated by TCRdb to 2018 to 2020). Broadly, across the study: Peripheral blood samples were taken at the time of initial diagnosis, prior to any treatment. To identify distinguishing TCR V-J signatures, a discovery cohort of around 100 patients was used, comprising 40 to 45 with Graves' ophthalmopathy and some 57 with stable Graves' hyperthyroidism. Prospective prediction of ophthalmopathy was tested in an independent validation cohort of 18 to 20 hyperthyroidism patients and approximately 17 patients who later progressed to ophthalmopathy. The 90 to 100 discovery patients were randomly divided into training and test sets at a 7:3 ratio. Thyroid tissue and blood T-cell repertoires from roughly 6 Graves' hyperthyroidism patients were also compared in the study. Following sampling, methimazole starting at 30 mg daily was given to hyperthyroidism patients, and high-dose intravenous methylprednisolone was given to ophthalmopathy patients. The paper describes TCR Vbeta CDR3 sequencing of 135 peripheral blood samples, made up of approximately 40 ophthalmopathy patients, some 80 hyperthyroidism patients and 17 progressor patients. General study outcomes and caveats: A 13 V-J signature model separated ophthalmopathy from stable hyperthyroidism, with around 88% sensitivity and just under 84% specificity in cross-validation and 80%/75% in testing. In validation, the model predicted progression to ophthalmopathy with about 71% sensitivity and approximately 74% specificity, a median of about six months before onset. Sample size was not statistically predetermined, and investigators were not blinded to group allocation. Most expanded thyroid clonotypes (frequency above 0.001) were also detected in blood, suggesting blood repertoires may reflect thyroid immune responses.

From its cysteine to its phenylalanine, the CDR3 spans 14 amino acids. Only the CDR3 DNA is retained, 42 bases long and in frame from the first base. The V and J ends are trimmed by 10 bases and 0 bases, leaving 13 bases between them. From a lookup of the germline V gene (reference sequence), CDR1 and CDR2 are LNHDA and SQIVND. The TCR was taken from a woman aged 18-29 years with Graves' hyperthyroidism. The specimen was blood. The rearrangement joined TRBV19 to TRBJ2-1; the D gene could be either TRBD1 or TRBD2, each agreeing at 6 bases. The encoded CDR3 is CATGGKSSYNEQFF. The DNA sequence is given as TGTGCCACCGGGGGCAAGAGCTCCTACAATGAGCAGTTCTTC.